This is a list of T cell receptor beta chains from one sample in a study of cytomegalovirus exposure and HLA in healthy donors. The table came from immunoSEQ multiplex PCR; TCRdb's copy has only in-frame clones and leaves some out. The profile covers 100,000 to 150,000 clones, with roughly 80% appearing a single time and roughly 3.2% taken by the ten largest. The sequenced sample was PBMCs. The source is a man younger than 45 in good health and CMV-seronegative. Each CDR3 is given with its conserved first and last residue. The order of the fields is J gene, V gene, D gene, CDR3 protein, CDR3 DNA. D genes are given only for firm matches.

>TRBJ2-5|TRBV4-3|.
CASSQDYPRPETQYF
TGCGCCAGCAGCCAAGATTACCCCAGGCCAGAGACCCAGTACTTC
>TRBJ1-3|TRBV28|.
CASSYYDIYSGNTIYF
TGTGCCAGCAGCTATTATGATATATACTCTGGAAACACCATATATTTT
>TRBJ1-5|TRBV4-1|TRBD1
CASSQVRGTGIGNQPQHF
TGCGCCAGCAGCCAAGTCCGCGGGACAGGGATTGGCAATCAGCCCCAGCATTTT
>TRBJ1-1|TRBV19|TRBD1
CASAEDRRNTEAFF
TGTGCCAGCGCTGAGGACAGGAGGAACACTGAAGCTTTCTTT
>TRBJ1-3|TRBV28|.
CASSLWQGTGNTIYF
TGTGCCAGCAGTTTATGGCAGGGGACTGGAAACACCATATATTTT
>TRBJ2-6|TRBV12-5|.
CASGLGQAGANVLTF
TGTGCTAGTGGTTTGGGACAGGCTGGGGCCAACGTCCTGACTTTC
>TRBJ1-6|TRBV7-2|TRBD1
CASSFDRGSFSPLHF
TGTGCCAGCAGCTTCGACAGGGGGAGTTTTTCACCCCTCCACTTT
>TRBJ2-3|TRBV19|TRBD2
CASSTLAGASTDTQYF
TGTGCCAGTAGTACGCTAGCGGGGGCCAGCACAGATACGCAGTATTTT
>TRBJ2-7|TRBV7-9|.
CASSYGLSSYEQYF
TGTGCCAGCAGCTATGGACTAAGCTCCTACGAGCAGTACTTC
>TRBJ2-2|TRBV10-1|.
CASSDEQTNTGELFF
TGCGCCAGCAGTGACGAGCAGACTAACACCGGGGAGCTGTTTTTT
>TRBJ2-7|TRBV6-5|TRBD2
CASSLASNYEQYF
TGTGCCAGCTCACTAGCGAGCAACTACGAGCAGTACTTC
>TRBJ2-5|TRBV7-8|.
CASSLRGRGEETQYF
TGTGCCAGCAGCTTAAGAGGGAGGGGGGAAGAGACCCAGTACTTC
>TRBJ1-3|TRBV28|.
CATRGSGNTIYF
TGTGCCACTAGAGGTTCTGGAAACACCATATATTTT
>TRBJ2-3|TRBV15|TRBD2
CATSTSGLAGDTQYF
TGTGCCACCAGCACCTCGGGGCTAGCGGGAGATACGCAGTATTTT
>TRBJ1-2|TRBV7-3|TRBD1
CASSPEYGTGAVYGYTF
TGTGCCAGCAGCCCTGAATATGGGACAGGGGCCGTCTATGGCTACACCTTC
>TRBJ2-2|TRBV9|TRBD2
CASSVDGAGVTGELFF
TGTGCCAGCAGCGTAGACGGAGCGGGAGTCACCGGGGAGCTGTTTTTT
>TRBJ2-2|TRBV9|TRBD2
CASSANSGGPANTGELFF
TGTGCCAGCAGCGCAAATAGCGGGGGGCCAGCGAACACCGGGGAGCTGTTTTTT
>TRBJ1-5|TRBV7-2|.
CASSIISGTSNQPQHF
TGTGCCAGCAGCATAATTTCCGGGACAAGCAATCAGCCCCAGCATTTT